This T cell receptor beta chain was found in a study of T cells in Graves' hyperthyroidism and ophthalmopathy. This clonotype was seen many times. Its antigen is still unknown. Study-level findings and limits: Most expanded thyroid clonotypes above 0.001 recurred in blood.

It was RNA transcripts that yielded the amplified TCR beta CDR3 regions. The HTBI primer set drove a first-round RT-PCR of the TCR CDR3. TCRdb reanalysed the multiplex PCR reads using MiXCR and keeps one entry per CDR3 protein. The data contain fewer than 250,000 distinct CDR3 sequences, 15% to 20% of them singletons. This CDR3 region has 13 residues. Germline CDR1 DFQATT, CDR2 SNEGSKA (reference sequence). The rearrangement joins TRBV20-1 to TRBJ1-1, with D unclear. Sample: blood. The sequence came from a man in his fifties with Graves' hyperthyroidism. CDR3 residues: CSMNKDLDTEAFF. The CDR3 region has the DNA TGCAGCATGAATAAAGACCTGGACACTGAAGCTTTCTTT.